These 18 T cell receptor beta chains came from one sample sequenced in a study of T-cell memory formation after mild COVID-19. TCRdb re-called the 5' RACE reads through MiXCR, storing one row per CDR3 protein. The data contain about 560,000 distinct CDR3 sequences, roughly 20% of them singletons. The sample taken for sequencing was PBMCs or a T cell subset sorted from them (not recorded which). The receptor set was obtained from an adult woman who had mild COVID-19 (a few samples of this study predate the infection). Cell type and time point are not known.

This clonotype was picked up a small number of times. V gene TRBV7-2 combines with J gene TRBJ1-4, with TRBD1 as a possible D gene (6 bases). Germline CDR1 and CDR2: SGHTA and FQGNSA. The CDR3 covers 15 residues. The V gene lost 3 bases and the J gene lost 8 bases, with 16 bases spanning the gap. Here the CDR3 DNA reads TGTGCCAGCAGCTTCCGGCAGGGGTTAGGGGAAAAACTGTTTTTT. This sequence encodes CASSFRQGLGEKLFF. The full variable domain, completed using reference TRBV7-2 and TRBJ1-4, is GAGVSQSPSNKVTEKGKDVELRCDPISGHTALYWYRQSLGQGLEFLIYFQGNSAPDKSGLPSDRFSAERTGGSVSTLTIQRTQQEDSAVYLCASSFRQGLGEKLFFGSGTQLSVL.

The chain links TRBV12-3 or TRBV12-4 to TRBJ2-3, with 7 positions matching TRBD1. V gave up 5 bases and J gave up 8 bases; unmatched junction bases: 13. The CDR3 is 15 residues long. The CDR3 coding sequence is TGTGCCAGCAGTGCAGACAGGGATGCATTTGGTACGCAGTATTTT. Translated, it gives CASSADRDAFGTQYF.

The chain joins TRBV4-1 to TRBJ2-1, with 10 bases fitting TRBD1. V lost 2 bases, J lost 12 bases, and 4 bases stayed unmatched. CDR3 length: 13 residues. In germline, CDR1 is MGHRA, CDR2 YSYEKL. CDR3 sequence: CASSQRGDRGQFF. Written as DNA, the CDR3 is TGCGCCAGCAGCCAACGGGGGGACAGGGGGCAGTTCTTC.

This clonotype turned up a few times. The chain joins TRBV2 to TRBJ1-1; tentatively, D is TRBD1 (5 bases). The CDR3 loop spans 14 amino acids. The ends were cut back, 5 bases at V and 4 bases at J, with 14 bases in the middle. The germline CDR1 and CDR2 sequences are SNHLY and FYNNEI. This CDR3 is CASSTKGGGTEAFF. The CDR3, as DNA: TGTGCCAGCAGTACCAAAGGTGGGGGCACTGAAGCTTTCTTT.

The chain joins TRBV7-2 to TRBJ1-2; 9 bases are a match to TRBD1. V was clipped by 5 bases and J by 4 bases; unmatched bases: 5. The CDR3 spans 14 residues. CDR1 is SGHTA and CDR2 is FQGNSA in the germline V gene. The DNA for the CDR3 is TGTGCCAGCAGCGGAACAGGGGGCGTCTATGGCTACACCTTC. It specifies CASSGTGGVYGYTF.

The chain links TRBV12-3 or TRBV12-4 to TRBJ2-3, with D possibly TRBD2 on 5 matching bases. Trimming shortened V by 3 bases and J by 9 bases, and 16 bases separated the two germline ends. The CDR3 totals 14 residues. Here the CDR3 reads CASSFHPMRETQYF. CDR3 bases: TGTGCCAGCAGTTTTCACCCGATGAGGGAGACGCAGTATTTT.

This chain connects TRBV12-3 or TRBV12-4 to TRBJ2-1; TRBD2 agrees at 7 bases. With V trimmed by 0 bases and J by 10 bases, 15 bases remained unmatched. The CDR3 contains 17 residues. The DNA for the CDR3 is TGTGCCAGCAGTTTAGCGAGGGTAGCGGGCCTCCCCGCGGAGCAGTTCTTC. Translated, it gives CASSLARVAGLPAEQFF.

The chain uses TRBV4-3 and TRBJ2-3; 9 bases line up with TRBD1. This CDR3 region has 15 residues. Germline V gives CDR1 LGHNA, CDR2 YSLEER. Unmatched junction bases numbered 4, after V lost 5 bases and J lost 1 base. CDR3 nucleotide sequence: TGCGCCAGCAGCATCTGGACAGGGGGCACAGATACGCAGTATTTT. Its protein product is CASSIWTGGTDTQYF.

This clonotype was observed a few times. The J gene is TRBJ2-1, the V gene TRBV2; D perhaps matches TRBD2 (5 bases). CDR1 and CDR2 (germline): SNHLY, FYNNEI. V was clipped by 6 bases and J by 5 bases, with 17 bases between them. The CDR3 spans 15 residues. CDR3 amino acids: CASRRPGTENNEQFF. CDR3 nucleotide sequence: TGTGCCAGCAGGAGGCCGGGAACAGAGAACAATGAGCAGTTCTTC.

This chain connects TRBV11-2 to TRBJ2-2; D possibly corresponds to TRBD2 (7 bases). V lost 7 bases and J lost 1, with 19 bases in between. Germline CDR1 is SGHAT and CDR2 is FQNNGV. This CDR3 contains 17 residues. Written as DNA, the CDR3 is TGTGCCAGCACCACCCCGGGGGGCAAAAGGAACACCGGGGAGCTGTTTTTT. It codes for CASTTPGGKRNTGELFF.

This clonotype was counted at least ten times. The J gene is TRBJ2-1, the V gene TRBV24-1, with 11 bases lining up with TRBD2. Per the germline V gene, CDR1 is KGHDR and CDR2 is SFDVKD. The CDR3 extends over 16 amino acids. V lost 12 bases to trimming and J lost 3 bases; unmatched junction nucleotides: 12. CDR3 nucleotides: TGTGCCGCCGCGGGCGGGACTAGCGGCAACTACAATGAGCAGTTCTTC. Translated: CAAAGGTSGNYNEQFF.

This clonotype was found a few times. The CDR3 spells CASSGGRSDTEAFF. The CDR3 DNA follows: TGTGCCAGCAGCGGAGGCAGGTCAGACACTGAAGCTTTCTTT. V and J are TRBV9 and TRBJ1-1, with D unresolved. The germline V and J ends were trimmed by 3 bases and 3 bases, with 12 bases remaining between them. This CDR3 has 14 amino acids. Germline V gives CDR1 SGDLS, CDR2 YYNGEE.

The gene calls are TRBV12-3 or TRBV12-4 and TRBJ1-2; D unresolved. The CDR3 sequence is 14 residues long. The V end lost 2 bases, the J end lost 4 bases, and 11 bases lay between the germline ends. The CDR3 loop reads CASSLPTPAYGYTF. The CDR3 region has the DNA TGTGCCAGCAGTTTACCAACACCGGCCTATGGCTACACCTTC.

In its sample, this clonotype was seen a few times. V usage is TRBV6-5 and J usage is TRBJ1-1, with D possibly matching TRBD1 (5 bases). Germline CDR1 and CDR2: MNHEY and SVGAGI. The CDR3 consists of 14 residues. The V gene lost 5 bases and the J gene lost 1 base, with 11 bases spanning the gap. CDR3 DNA: TGTGCCAGCAGTACGGGGGGACCGAACACTGAAGCTTTCTTT. This encodes CASSTGGPNTEAFF.

J is TRBJ2-2 and V is TRBV4-2; D not resolved. The germline V gene has CDR1 LGHNA and CDR2 YNFKEQ. The CDR3 totals 15 residues. Trimming shortened V by 1 base and J by 0 bases, and 6 bases separated the two germline ends. The CDR3 DNA reads TGTGCCAGCAGCCAAGTGGGTCCGAACACCGGGGAGCTGTTTTTT. Its translation: CASSQVGPNTGELFF.

This clonotype showed up just a few times. This chain joins TRBV20-1 and TRBJ2-5; 8 bases align to TRBD2. Germline values: CDR1 DFQATT, CDR2 SNEGSKA (reference sequence). The CDR3 runs 12 residues. V lost 6 bases, J lost 2 bases, and 2 bases stayed unmatched. Here the CDR3 DNA reads TGCAGTGCGGCGGGGGGTCAAGAGACCCAGTACTTC. This codes for CSAAGGQETQYF.

The CDR3 DNA sequence: TGTGCCAGCACCTCCGCCAGCTCCTACGAGCAGTACTTC. It specifies CASTSASSYEQYF. This chain joins TRBV12-3 or TRBV12-4 and TRBJ2-7; D remains unclear. This CDR3 contains 13 residues. The V end was cut by 7 bases, the J end by 0 bases, with 10 bases between.

The chain has TRBV11-1 and TRBJ2-3; D might be TRBD1 or TRBD2, each matching 5 bases. Between the trimmed V and J ends, which lost 8 bases and 4 bases, there was a span of 34 bases. The CDR3 runs to 20 residues. Germline assignment: CDR1 SGHAT and CDR2 FQDESV (reference sequence). This CDR3 reads CASASWGLALEKGKADTQYF. The CDR3 region has the DNA TGTGCCAGCGCTTCGTGGGGGTTAGCCCTCGAAAAGGGGAAGGCAGATACGCAGTATTTT.